This TCR beta chain originates from a study of blood T cell repertoires in COVID-19. In the original analysis: Counts of nucleated cells, estimated from reference gene primer amplification, were obtained. Only in-frame clones appear in the TCRdb table, and some are missing; sequencing was by immunoSEQ multiplex PCR. That table furnishes V, J and clone size, whereas the DNA furnished D and trimming. Counted here are about half a million clones, approximately 90% occurring once; the ten biggest clones make up 8.3%. The length of the CDR3 is 18 residues. Germline V lookup: CDR1 SGHKS, CDR2 YYEKEE (reference sequence). After removal of 2 bases from V and 5 bases from J, the junction contained 15 bases not matched to a gene. Those who participated ranged in age from roughly 18 to 100 years and resided in about two dozen US areas. Allocation to cohorts depended on clinical history reported by the participants.

The gene calls are TRBV5-5 and TRBJ1-4; 7 nucleotides line up with TRBD1. The sample consisted of PBMCs or T cells enriched from blood (not recorded which). The source is a woman aged 60-75 years who had recovered from COVID-19. This CDR3 is CASSFTLGGERQNEKLFF. CDR3 DNA: TGTGCCAGCAGCTTTACCTTAGGGGGCGAGAGACAAAATGAAAAACTGTTTTTT.